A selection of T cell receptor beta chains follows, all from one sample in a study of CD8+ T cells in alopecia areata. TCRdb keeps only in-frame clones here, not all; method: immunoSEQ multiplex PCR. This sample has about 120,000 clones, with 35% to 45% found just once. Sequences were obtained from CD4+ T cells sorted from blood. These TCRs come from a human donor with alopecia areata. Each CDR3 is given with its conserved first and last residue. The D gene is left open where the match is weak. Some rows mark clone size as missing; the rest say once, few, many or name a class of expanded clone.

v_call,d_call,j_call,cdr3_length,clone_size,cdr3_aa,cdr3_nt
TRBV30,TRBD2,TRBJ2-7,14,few,CAWTSGTSGRVPYF,TGTGCCTGGACCTCCGGGACTAGCGGGAGGGTACCGTACTTC
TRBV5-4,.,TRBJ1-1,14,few,CASSLLQGNTEAFF,TGTGCCAGCAGCTTACTACAGGGGAACACTGAAGCTTTCTTT
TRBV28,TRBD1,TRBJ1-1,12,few,CASTIRQGRAFF,TGTGCCAGCACCATAAGACAGGGGAGAGCTTTCTTT
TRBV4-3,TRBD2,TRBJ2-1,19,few,CASSQEAAGVSSSYNEQFF,TGCGCCAGCAGCCAAGAAGCAGCGGGGGTCTCAAGCTCCTACAATGAGCAGTTCTTC
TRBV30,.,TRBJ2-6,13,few,CAGRKSGANVLTF,TGTGCCGGACGCAAATCTGGGGCCAACGTCCTGACTTTC
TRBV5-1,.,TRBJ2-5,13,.,CASSLAVQETQYF,TGCGCCAGCAGCTTGGCAGTTCAAGAGACCCAGTACTTC
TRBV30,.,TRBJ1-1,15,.,CAWSAPGLPVAEAFF,TGTGCCTGGAGTGCACCGGGACTCCCTGTCGCTGAAGCTTTCTTT
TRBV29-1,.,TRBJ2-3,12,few,CSVDPATDTQYF,TGCAGCGTTGATCCAGCGACAGATACGCAGTATTTT
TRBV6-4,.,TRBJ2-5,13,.,CASSNTGVETQYF,TGTGCCAGCAGTAACACAGGTGTTGAGACCCAGTACTTC
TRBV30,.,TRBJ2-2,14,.,CAWSVLQGTGELFF,TGTGCCTGGAGTGTACTACAGGGCACCGGGGAGCTGTTTTTT
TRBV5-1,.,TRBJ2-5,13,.,CASSLGQAETQYF,TGCGCCAGCAGCCTGGGGCAGGCAGAGACCCAGTACTTC
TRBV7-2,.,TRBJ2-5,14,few,CASSLDPTVETQYF,TGTGCCAGCAGCTTAGATCCTACAGTGGAGACCCAGTACTTC
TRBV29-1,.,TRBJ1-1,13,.,CSGRDNLNTEAFF,TGCAGTGGGAGGGACAACTTGAACACTGAAGCTTTCTTT
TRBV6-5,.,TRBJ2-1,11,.,CASTSYNEQFF,TGTGCCAGCACCTCCTACAATGAGCAGTTCTTC
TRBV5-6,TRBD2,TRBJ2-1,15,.,CASSTPGTRDNEQFF,TGTGCCAGCAGCACTCCCGGGACTAGGGACAATGAGCAGTTCTTC
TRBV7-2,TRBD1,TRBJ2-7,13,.,CASSESRDRDQYF,TGTGCCAGCAGCGAGTCCCGGGACAGGGATCAGTACTTC
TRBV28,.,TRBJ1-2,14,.,CASTWGDRNYGYTF,TGTGCCAGCACCTGGGGTGACAGGAACTATGGCTACACCTTC
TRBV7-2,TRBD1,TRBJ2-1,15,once,CASSPRQGALDEQFF,TGTGCCAGCAGCCCGAGACAGGGGGCGCTGGATGAGCAGTTCTTC
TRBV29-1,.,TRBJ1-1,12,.,CSVQIFNTEAFF,TGCAGCGTTCAGATTTTCAACACTGAAGCTTTCTTT
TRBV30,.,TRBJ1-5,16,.,CAWSGGSKAISQPQHF,TGTGCCTGGAGTGGTGGTTCCAAGGCTATTTCTCAGCCCCAGCATTTT
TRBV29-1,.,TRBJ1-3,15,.,CSVGYTGLAGNTIYF,TGCAGCGTTGGCTATACAGGCCTAGCTGGAAACACCATATATTTT
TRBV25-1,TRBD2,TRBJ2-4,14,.,CASSGSGGYGIQYF,TGTGCCAGCAGTGGTAGCGGGGGTTATGGCATTCAGTACTTC
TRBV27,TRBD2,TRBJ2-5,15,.,CASSFWGGKQETQYF,TGTGCCAGCAGTTTCTGGGGGGGTAAGCAAGAGACCCAGTACTTC
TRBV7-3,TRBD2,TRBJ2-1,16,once,CASSSRTSGSFNEQFF,TGTGCCAGCAGCTCCCGGACTAGCGGGAGTTTCAATGAGCAGTTCTTC
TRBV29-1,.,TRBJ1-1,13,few,CSVELAENTEAFF,TGCAGCGTTGAATTGGCAGAGAACACTGAAGCTTTCTTT
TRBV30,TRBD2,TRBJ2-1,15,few,CAWLPVGLPYNEQFF,TGTGCCTGGCTCCCGGTGGGACTACCATACAATGAGCAGTTCTTC
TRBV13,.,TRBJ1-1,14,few,CASSVGRPYTEAFF,TGTGCCAGCAGCGTGGGACGGCCCTACACTGAAGCTTTCTTT
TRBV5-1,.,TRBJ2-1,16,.,CASSLGTFSSYNEQFF,TGCGCCAGCAGCCTAGGGACTTTTAGCTCCTACAATGAGCAGTTCTTC
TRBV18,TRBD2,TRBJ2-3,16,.,CASSPTSGGFTDTQYF,TGTGCCAGCTCACCTACGAGCGGGGGGTTCACAGATACGCAGTATTTT
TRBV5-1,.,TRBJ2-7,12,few,CASSLTLGEQYF,TGCGCCAGCAGCTTAACCCTGGGAGAGCAGTACTTC
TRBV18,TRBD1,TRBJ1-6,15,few,CASSPDYRGNSPLHF,TGTGCCAGCTCACCCGACTACAGGGGTAATTCACCCCTCCACTTT
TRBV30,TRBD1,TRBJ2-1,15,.,CAWSAGTGVYNEQFF,TGTGCCTGGAGTGCCGGGACAGGAGTTTACAATGAGCAGTTCTTC
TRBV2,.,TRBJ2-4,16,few,CASSERSILAKNIQYF,TGTGCCAGCAGTGAAAGATCAATCTTAGCCAAAAACATTCAGTACTTC
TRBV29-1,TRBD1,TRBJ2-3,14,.,CSVADRGGSVTQYF,TGCAGCGTGGCGGACAGGGGCGGTTCGGTTACGCAGTATTTT
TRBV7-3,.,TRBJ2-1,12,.,CASSLTEGEQFF,TGTGCCAGCAGCTTAACGGAGGGGGAGCAGTTCTTC
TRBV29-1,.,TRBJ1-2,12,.,CSVEDTNYGYTF,TGCAGCGTTGAGGACACCAACTATGGCTACACCTTC
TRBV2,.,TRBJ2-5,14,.,CASTASVAGETQYF,TGTGCCAGCACCGCGTCGGTGGCTGGAGAGACCCAGTACTTC
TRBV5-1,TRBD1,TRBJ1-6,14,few,CASSPGQGATPLHF,TGCGCCAGCAGCCCGGGACAGGGGGCTACACCCCTCCACTTT
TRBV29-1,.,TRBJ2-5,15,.,CSVGKDRSRGGAQYF,TGCAGCGTCGGAAAGGACAGGTCAAGGGGGGGGGCCCAGTACTTC
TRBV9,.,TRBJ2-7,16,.,CASSPVGQPPLGEQYF,TGTGCCAGCAGCCCAGTAGGACAGCCCCCCCTTGGCGAGCAGTACTTC
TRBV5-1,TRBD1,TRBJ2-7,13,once,CASRIQGAREQYF,TGCGCCAGCAGGATCCAGGGGGCGAGGGAGCAGTACTTC
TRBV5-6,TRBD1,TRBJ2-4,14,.,CASSFGQGKDIQYF,TGTGCCAGCAGCTTTGGACAGGGAAAGGACATTCAGTACTTC
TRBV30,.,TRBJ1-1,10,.,CAFRRAEAFF,TGTGCCTTCAGGAGAGCTGAAGCTTTCTTT
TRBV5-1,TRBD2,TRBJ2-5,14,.,CASKGLAGQETQYF,TGCGCCAGCAAGGGACTAGCGGGACAAGAGACCCAGTACTTC
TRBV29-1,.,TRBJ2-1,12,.,CSVDSGYNEQFF,TGCAGCGTAGATAGCGGATACAATGAGCAGTTCTTC
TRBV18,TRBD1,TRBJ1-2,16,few,CASSPLPGQGGYGYTF,TGTGCCAGCTCACCCCTACCGGGACAGGGAGGCTATGGCTACACCTTC
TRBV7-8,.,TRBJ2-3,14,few,CASSYRAFTDTQYF,TGTGCCAGCAGCTACCGAGCTTTCACAGATACGCAGTATTTT
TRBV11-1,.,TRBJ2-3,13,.,CASSLSGTDTQYF,TGTGCCAGCAGCTTGAGTGGCACAGATACGCAGTATTTT
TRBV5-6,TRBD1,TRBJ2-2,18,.,CASTRDRLKRVNTGELFF,TGTGCCAGCACCAGGGACAGGCTAAAAAGAGTAAACACCGGGGAGCTGTTTTTT
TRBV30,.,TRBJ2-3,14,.,CAWSLGGSTDTQYF,TGTGCCTGGAGTTTAGGAGGGAGCACAGATACGCAGTATTTT
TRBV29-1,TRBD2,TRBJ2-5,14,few,CSVLSSAGDETQYF,TGCAGCGTTCTCTCTTCAGCGGGGGACGAGACCCAGTACTTC
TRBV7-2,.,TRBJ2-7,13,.,CASSLYESTVSAF,TGTGCCAGCAGCCTCTACGAATCAACCGTCTCCGCCTTC
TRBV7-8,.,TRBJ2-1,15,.,CASSLAGTGPFEQFF,TGTGCCAGCAGCTTAGCGGGGACCGGACCTTTTGAGCAGTTCTTC
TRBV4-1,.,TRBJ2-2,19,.,CASSQVFLGVFANTGELFF,TGCGCCAGCAGCCAAGTTTTCCTCGGGGTCTTCGCGAACACCGGGGAGCTGTTTTTT
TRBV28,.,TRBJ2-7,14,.,CASSRQAPTSRQYF,TGTGCCAGCAGTCGACAGGCCCCGACTAGTCGGCAGTACTTC
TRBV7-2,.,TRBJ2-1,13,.,CASSFGEVNEQFF,TGTGCCAGCAGCTTCGGGGAGGTCAATGAGCAGTTCTTC
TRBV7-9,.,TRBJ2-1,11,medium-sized,CASSLVQEQFF,TGTGCCAGCAGCTTAGTACAAGAGCAGTTCTTC
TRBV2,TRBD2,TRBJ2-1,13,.,CASRRLAGNEQFF,TGTGCCAGCAGGAGACTAGCGGGGAATGAGCAGTTCTTC
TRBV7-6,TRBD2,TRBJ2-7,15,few,CASIRSSGRAEEQYF,TGTGCCAGCATCCGTTCTAGCGGGAGGGCGGAAGAGCAGTACTTC
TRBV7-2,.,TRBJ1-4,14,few,CASSSTDWVGELFF,TGTGCCAGCAGCTCGACAGACTGGGTCGGTGAACTGTTTTTT